This T cell receptor beta chain was observed in a study of T cell responses to AZD1222 COVID-19 vaccine. Sequenced by immunoSEQ multiplex PCR; TCRdb stores in-frame clones only, minus some. The sample lists about 140,000 clones, around 89% occurring once. CDR1 is SEHNR, CDR2 FQNEAQ, per germline (reference sequence). The CDR3 runs 14 residues. With 4 bases removed from V and 6 bases from J, the gap between germline ends came to 16 bases. This specimen consisted of peripheral blood, obtained on day 0 of AZD1222 vaccination. This clonotype was obtained from an adult in good health. The chain has TRBV7-9 and TRBJ2-7; a weak D match, TRBD1 (6 bases). The CDR3 DNA follows: TGTGCCAGCAGCTCGACGTGGGGGCTTGGCGAGCAGTACTTC. Amino acids: CASSSTWGLGEQYF.